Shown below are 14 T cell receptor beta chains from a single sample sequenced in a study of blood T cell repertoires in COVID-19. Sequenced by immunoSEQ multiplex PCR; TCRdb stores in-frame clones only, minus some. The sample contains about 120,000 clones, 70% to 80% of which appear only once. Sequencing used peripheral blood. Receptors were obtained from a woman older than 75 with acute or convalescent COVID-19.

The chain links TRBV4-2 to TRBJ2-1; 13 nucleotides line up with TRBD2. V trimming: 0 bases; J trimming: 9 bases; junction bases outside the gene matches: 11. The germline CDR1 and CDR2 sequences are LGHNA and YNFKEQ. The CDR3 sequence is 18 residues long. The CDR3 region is CASSQEWDTSGRESEQFF. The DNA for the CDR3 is TGTGCCAGCAGCCAAGAGTGGGATACTAGCGGGAGGGAGAGTGAGCAGTTCTTC.

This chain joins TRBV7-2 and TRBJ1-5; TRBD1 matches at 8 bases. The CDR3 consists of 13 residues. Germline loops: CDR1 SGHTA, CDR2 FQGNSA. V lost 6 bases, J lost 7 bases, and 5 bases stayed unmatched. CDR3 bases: TGTGCCAGCAGTGTGACAGGGGAACAGCCCCAGCATTTT. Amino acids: CASSVTGEQPQHF.

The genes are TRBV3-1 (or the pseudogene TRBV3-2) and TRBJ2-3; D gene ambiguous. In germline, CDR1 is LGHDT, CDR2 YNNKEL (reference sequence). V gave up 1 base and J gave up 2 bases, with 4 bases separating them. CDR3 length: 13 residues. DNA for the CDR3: TGTGCCAGCAGCCAAGGTTACACAGATACGCAGTATTTT. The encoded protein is CASSQGYTDTQYF.

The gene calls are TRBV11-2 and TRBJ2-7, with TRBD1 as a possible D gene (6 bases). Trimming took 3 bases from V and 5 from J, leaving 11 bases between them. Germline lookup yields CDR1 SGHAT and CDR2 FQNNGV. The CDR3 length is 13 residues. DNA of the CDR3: TGTGCCAGCAGCTTGGCAGGGGACCACGAGCAGTACTTC. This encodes CASSLAGDHEQYF.

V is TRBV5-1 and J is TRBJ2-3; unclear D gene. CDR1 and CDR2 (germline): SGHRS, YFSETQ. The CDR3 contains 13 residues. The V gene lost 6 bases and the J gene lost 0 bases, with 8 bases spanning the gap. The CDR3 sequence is CASTIGSTDTQYF. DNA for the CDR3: TGCGCCAGCACAATCGGGAGCACAGATACGCAGTATTTT.

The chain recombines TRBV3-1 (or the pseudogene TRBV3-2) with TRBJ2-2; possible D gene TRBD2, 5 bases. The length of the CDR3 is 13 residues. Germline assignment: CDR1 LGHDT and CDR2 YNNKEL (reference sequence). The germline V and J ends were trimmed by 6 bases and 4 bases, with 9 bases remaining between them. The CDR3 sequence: CASRAGGTGELFF. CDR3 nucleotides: TGTGCCAGCAGGGCAGGAGGCACCGGGGAGCTGTTTTTT.

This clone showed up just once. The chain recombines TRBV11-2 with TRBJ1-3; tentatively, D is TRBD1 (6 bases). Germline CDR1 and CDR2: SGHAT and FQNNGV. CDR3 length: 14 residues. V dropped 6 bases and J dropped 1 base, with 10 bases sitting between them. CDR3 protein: CASSQQGSGNTIYF. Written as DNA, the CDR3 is TGTGCCAGCAGTCAACAGGGATCTGGAAACACCATATATTTT.

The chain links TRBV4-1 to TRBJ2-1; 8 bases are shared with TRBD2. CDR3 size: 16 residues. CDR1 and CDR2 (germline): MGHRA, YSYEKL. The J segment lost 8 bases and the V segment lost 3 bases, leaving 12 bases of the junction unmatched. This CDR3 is CASSQGSGTSSYEQFF. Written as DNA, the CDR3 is TGCGCCAGCAGCCAGGGATCCGGGACTAGTTCGTATGAGCAGTTCTTC.

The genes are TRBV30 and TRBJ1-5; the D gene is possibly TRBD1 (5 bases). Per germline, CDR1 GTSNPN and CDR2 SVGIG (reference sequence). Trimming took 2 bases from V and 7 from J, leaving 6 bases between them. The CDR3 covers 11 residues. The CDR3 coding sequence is TGTGCCTGGAGTAAGGGGCAGCCCCAGCATTTT. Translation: CAWSKGQPQHF.

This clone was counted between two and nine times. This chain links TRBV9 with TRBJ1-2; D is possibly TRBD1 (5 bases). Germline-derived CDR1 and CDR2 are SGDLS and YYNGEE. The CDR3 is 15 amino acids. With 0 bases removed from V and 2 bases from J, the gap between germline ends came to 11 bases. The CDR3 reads CASSVGGDLNYGYTF. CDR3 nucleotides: TGTGCCAGCAGCGTAGGGGGGGACCTGAACTATGGCTACACCTTC.

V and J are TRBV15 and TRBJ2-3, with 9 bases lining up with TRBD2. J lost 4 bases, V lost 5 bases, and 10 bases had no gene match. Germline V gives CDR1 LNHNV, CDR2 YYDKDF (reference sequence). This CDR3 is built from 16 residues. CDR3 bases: TGTGCCACCAGCGCTGAGAGCGGGGGGCTGGCAGATACGCAGTATTTT. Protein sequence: CATSAESGGLADTQYF.

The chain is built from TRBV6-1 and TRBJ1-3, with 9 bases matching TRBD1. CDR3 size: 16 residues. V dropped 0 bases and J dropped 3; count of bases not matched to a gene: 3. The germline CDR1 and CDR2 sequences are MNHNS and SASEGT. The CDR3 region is CASSEATGGSGNTIYF. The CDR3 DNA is TGTGCCAGCAGTGAAGCTACAGGGGGCAGTGGAAACACCATATATTTT.

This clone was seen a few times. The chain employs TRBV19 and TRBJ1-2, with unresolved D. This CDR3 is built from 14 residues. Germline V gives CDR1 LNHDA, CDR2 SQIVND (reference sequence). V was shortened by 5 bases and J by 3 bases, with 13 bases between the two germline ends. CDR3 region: CASSSLLAYYGYTF. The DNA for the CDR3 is TGTGCCAGTAGTTCCCTTCTCGCGTACTATGGCTACACCTTC.

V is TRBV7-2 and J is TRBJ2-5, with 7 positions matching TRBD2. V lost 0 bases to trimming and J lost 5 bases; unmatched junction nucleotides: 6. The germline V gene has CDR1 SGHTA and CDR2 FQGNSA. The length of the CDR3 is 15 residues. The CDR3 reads CASSLAGGPGETQYF. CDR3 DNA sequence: TGTGCCAGCAGCTTAGCGGGAGGGCCGGGTGAGACCCAGTACTTC. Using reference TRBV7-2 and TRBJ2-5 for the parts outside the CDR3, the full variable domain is GAGVSQSPSNKVTEKGKDVELRCDPISGHTALYWYRQSLGQGLEFLIYFQGNSAPDKSGLPSDRFSAERTGGSVSTLTIQRTQQEDSAVYLCASSLAGGPGETQYFGPGTRLLVL.